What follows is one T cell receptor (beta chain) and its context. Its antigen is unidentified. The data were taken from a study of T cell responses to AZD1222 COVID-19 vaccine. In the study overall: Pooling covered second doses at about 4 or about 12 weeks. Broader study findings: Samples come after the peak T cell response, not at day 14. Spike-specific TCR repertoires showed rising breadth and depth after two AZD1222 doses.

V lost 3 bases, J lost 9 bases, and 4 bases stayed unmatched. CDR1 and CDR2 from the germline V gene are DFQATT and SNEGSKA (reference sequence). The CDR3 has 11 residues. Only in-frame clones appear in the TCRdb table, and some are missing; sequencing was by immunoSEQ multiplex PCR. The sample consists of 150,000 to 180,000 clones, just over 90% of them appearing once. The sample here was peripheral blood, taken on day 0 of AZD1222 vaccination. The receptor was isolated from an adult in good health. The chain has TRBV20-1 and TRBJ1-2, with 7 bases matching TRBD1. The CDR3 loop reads CSARTGMSYTF. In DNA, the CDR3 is TGCAGTGCTAGGACAGGGATGAGCTACACCTTC.